This record looks at one T cell receptor beta chain sequence and its context. The CDR3 runs to 15 residues. Germline V gives CDR1 SGHAT, CDR2 FQNNGV. V trimming: 6 bases; J trimming: 7 bases; junction bases outside the gene matches: 9. During its preparation, the TCRbeta library received unique molecular identifiers. TCRdb fed the PCR reads into MiXCR, producing one record per CDR3 protein. The table includes 90,000 to 130,000 distinct CDR3 sequences, about 9.3% detected once. This entry belongs to a study of T-cell reconstitution after alpha-beta-depleted transplantation in children. The specimen was PBMCs from the stem cell graft donor, collected from the stem cell graft. V is TRBV11-2 and J is TRBJ2-1; 10 bases are a match to TRBD1. The clonotype was recovered from a human donor who donated a stem cell graft to a child with acute lymphoblastic leukemia. The CDR3 DNA follows: TGTGCCAGCAGTTCCCGGGACAGGGGTGGGAATGAGCAGTTCTTC. Translated: CASSSRDRGGNEQFF.